These T cell receptor beta chains were read from a single sample in a study of human T cells and chemical hapten exposure. TCRdb independently ran MiXCR on the RACE reads; one entry per CDR3 protein. Of approximately 350,000 distinct CDR3 sequences in the sample, around 7% are singletons; the top ten hold less than 10%. The input for sequencing was whole blood, taken in connection with sensitization to the hapten diphenylcyclopropenone (DPC). These receptors all come from a woman between 18 and 29 years old with alopecia areata. Some clones in this sample may be carry-over from other donors' samples. The CDR3 runs from the conserved cysteine through the conserved F or W. D genes are given only for firm matches. Size is stated for part of the rows, as once, few or many counts, or as a class when the clone is expanded.

V gene,J gene,clone size,D gene,CDR3 protein,CDR3 DNA
TRBV29-1,TRBJ2-1,NA,TRBD1,CSLTGDYNEQFF,TGCAGCTTGACAGGGGATTACAATGAGCAGTTCTTC
TRBV5-6,TRBJ2-3,many,TRBD2,CASWTTGGRKDTQYF,TGTGCCAGCTGGACAACGGGGGGGCGGAAGGATACGCAGTATTTT
TRBV28,TRBJ2-3,many,NA,CASSLISAGRQYF,TGTGCCAGCAGTTTAATCTCTGCGGGGAGGCAGTATTTT
TRBV3-1,TRBJ2-2,NA,NA,CASSPRRSGVLTGELFF,TGTGCCAGCAGCCCCCGACGGTCGGGAGTGCTCACCGGGGAGCTGTTTTTT
TRBV12-3/TRBV12-4,TRBJ1-5,many,TRBD1,CASSSGGLGQPQHF,TGTGCCAGCAGCTCAGGGGGCTTGGGTCAGCCCCAGCATTTT
TRBV7-2,TRBJ2-5,NA,NA,CASSPRGSGQETQYF,TGTGCCAGCAGCCCCCGGGGGAGCGGACAAGAGACCCAGTACTTC
TRBV27,TRBJ1-2,many,TRBD1,CASSGQGASYGYTF,TGTGCCAGCTCAGGACAGGGGGCTAGTTATGGCTACACCTTC
TRBV19,TRBJ1-2,few,NA,CASTTRVGGYTF,TGTGCCAGTACCACCCGGGTAGGTGGCTACACCTTC
TRBV7-8,TRBJ2-6,few,NA,CASSLAQGGANVLTF,TGTGCCAGCAGCTTAGCGCAAGGAGGGGCCAACGTCCTGACTTTC
TRBV2,TRBJ2-3,few,NA,CASSEMPVSPLRTQYF,TGTGCCAGCAGTGAAATGCCGGTGTCACCGCTCCGCACGCAGTATTTT
TRBV12-3/TRBV12-4,TRBJ1-2,few,NA,CASGNRYGYTF,TGTGCCAGCGGTAACCGCTATGGCTACACCTTC
TRBV20-1,TRBJ1-6,few,NA,CSASPGANNSPLHF,TGCAGTGCTAGTCCGGGGGCCAATAATTCACCCCTCCACTTT
TRBV12-3/TRBV12-4,TRBJ2-7,many,TRBD2,CASSRSGGAEYEQYF,TGTGCCAGCAGCCGTAGCGGGGGGGCCGAGTACGAGCAGTACTTC
TRBV5-1,TRBJ2-3,few,TRBD2,CASSQQPGLAADTQYF,TGCGCCAGCAGCCAACAACCGGGACTAGCAGCAGATACGCAGTATTTT
TRBV12-3/TRBV12-4,TRBJ2-1,many,NA,CASSGDGRSYNEQFF,TGTGCCAGCAGTGGGGACGGAAGATCCTACAATGAGCAGTTCTTC